Following are 26 T cell receptor beta chains from one sample sequenced in a study of blood T cell repertoires in COVID-19. Only in-frame clones appear in the TCRdb table, and some are missing; sequencing was by immunoSEQ multiplex PCR. The data hold 400,000 or so clones, with about 87% observed a single time. Material: PBMCs or T cells enriched from blood (not recorded which). The receptor set was obtained from a man in his forties or fifties in a cohort exposed to, infected with or recovered from COVID-19 (not recorded which).

The rearrangement links TRBV6-4 to TRBJ1-2, with D hard to call. Trimming took 6 bases from V and 0 from J, leaving 8 bases between them. Germline V gene data show CDR1 as MRHNA and CDR2 as SNTAGT. This CDR3 is built from 13 residues. The CDR3 DNA sequence: TGTGCCAGCAGGCCGGCGGCTAACTATGGCTACACCTTC. It translates to CASRPAANYGYTF.

This chain connects TRBV6-5 to TRBJ2-7; D unclear. CDR1 is MNHEY, CDR2 SVGAGI, per germline. The CDR3 sequence is 14 residues long. V was pared by 8 bases and J by 0 bases, with 14 bases between. Here the CDR3 DNA reads TGTGCCAGCTTTCTCACTGGTAGCTCCTACGAGCAGTACTTC. It yields the protein CASFLTGSSYEQYF.

J is TRBJ1-3 and V is TRBV18; 7 bases match TRBD1. Germline V lookup: CDR1 KGHSH, CDR2 LQKENI. The CDR3 spans 15 residues. J gave up 6 bases and V 3 bases, and 8 bases lay outside the gene matches. CDR3 in amino acids: CASSPGTVFLNTIYF. The DNA of the CDR3 is TGTGCCAGCTCACCGGGGACAGTCTTCCTAAACACCATATATTTT. The variable domain in full, with the rest retrieved from reference TRBV18 and TRBJ1-3, is NAGVMQNPRHLVRRRGQEARLRCSPMKGHSHVYWYRQLPEEGLKFMVYLQKENIIDESGMPKERFSAEFPKEGPSILRIQQVVRGDSAAYFCASSPGTVFLNTIYFGEGSWLTVV.

This clone was detected only once. The gene calls are TRBV5-1 and TRBJ2-7; 12 bases fit TRBD2. The germline V gene has CDR1 SGHRS and CDR2 YFSETQ. This CDR3 has 16 residues. Trimming took 0 bases from V and 3 from J; bases not matched to a gene: 4. In DNA form, the CDR3 reads TGCGCCAGCAGCTTGGATGGACTAGCGGGATTCTACGAGCAGTACTTC. Its translation: CASSLDGLAGFYEQYF.

This chain joins TRBV5-1 and TRBJ2-2; D is possibly TRBD1 (6 bases). The length of the CDR3 is 15 residues. CDR1 and CDR2 (germline): SGHRS, YFSETQ. With 6 bases removed from V and 0 bases from J, the gap between germline ends came to 12 bases. The CDR3 nucleotides read TGCGCCAGCACCTCACAGGGAGCGAACACCGGGGAGCTGTTTTTT. Translated, it gives CASTSQGANTGELFF. Based on the CDR3 plus reference TRBV5-1 and TRBJ2-2, the full variable domain is KAGVTQTPRYLIKTRGQQVTLSCSPISGHRSVSWYQQTPGQGLQFLFEYFSETQRNKGNFPGRFSGRQFSNSRSEMNVSTLELGDSALYLCASTSQGANTGELFFGEGSRLTVL.

The chain combines TRBV27 with TRBJ2-6; 8 bases align to TRBD1. The CDR3 covers 20 residues. Germline CDR1 is MNHEY and CDR2 is SMNVEV (reference sequence). Trimming took 5 bases from V and 0 from J; bases not matched to a gene: 15. The CDR3 bases are TGTGCCAGCAGTCCCAAAGCTCACAGGGGGTCACTCTCTGGGGCCAACGTCCTGACTTTC. Translation gives CASSPKAHRGSLSGANVLTF.

This chain joins TRBV2 and TRBJ1-1; tentative D call: TRBD1 (6 bases). The CDR3 length is 13 residues. Germline V gives CDR1 SNHLY, CDR2 FYNNEI. V lost 8 bases and J 3 bases, leaving 13 bases between the germline ends. CDR3 loop: CASLINRDTEAFF. DNA of the CDR3: TGTGCCAGCCTTATTAACAGGGACACTGAAGCTTTCTTT.

This sequence joins TRBV19 and TRBJ1-2, with 7 bases lining up with TRBD1. The CDR3 loop spans 14 amino acids. J gave up 6 bases and V 1 base, and 5 bases lay outside the gene matches. Per germline, CDR1 LNHDA and CDR2 SQIVND (reference sequence). CDR3 amino acids: CASSIAQGDHGYTF. CDR3 nucleotides: TGTGCCAGTAGTATAGCCCAGGGGGACCATGGCTACACCTTC. Full variable domain (outside the CDR3, taken from reference TRBV19 and TRBJ1-2): DGGITQSPKYLFRKEGQNVTLSCEQNLNHDAMYWYRQDPGQGLRLIYYSQIVNDFQKGDIAEGYSVSREKKESFPLTVTSAQKNPTAFYLCASSIAQGDHGYTFGSGTRLTVV.

The chain combines TRBV28 with TRBJ2-7, with D hard to call. This CDR3 has 12 amino acids. Germline V CDR1 and CDR2: MDHEN, SYDVKM. The V end lost 5 bases, the J end lost 0 bases, and 5 bases lay between the germline ends. The CDR3 DNA follows: TGTGCCAGCAGTCTTTTCTCCTACGAGCAGTACTTC. This encodes CASSLFSYEQYF. Together with reference TRBV28 and TRBJ2-7, the CDR3 gives the full variable domain: DVKVTQSSRYLVKRTGEKVFLECVQDMDHENMFWYRQDPGLGLRLIYFSYDVKMKEKGDIPEGYSVSREKKERFSLILESASTNQTSMYLCASSLFSYEQYFGPGTRLTVT.

The table lists this clone with a count of one. The V call is TRBV18, the J call TRBJ1-5, with 9 bases identical to TRBD1. Germline loops: CDR1 KGHSH, CDR2 LQKENI. Trimming took 2 bases from V and 0 from J; bases not matched to a gene: 8. This CDR3 has 18 residues. The CDR3 bases are TGTGCCAGCTCACCAAACAGGGGGCTAAGGAATAGCAATCAGCCCCAGCATTTT. This translates into CASSPNRGLRNSNQPQHF.

The genes are TRBV3-1 (or the pseudogene TRBV3-2) and TRBJ1-5; D is uncertain. V lost 1 base and J lost 2, with 9 bases in between. Germline CDR1 reads LGHDT; CDR2 reads YNNKEL (reference sequence). The CDR3 has 15 amino acids. The CDR3 region is CASSQGGPGNQPQHF. The DNA of the CDR3 is TGTGCCAGCAGCCAAGGTGGGCCAGGCAATCAGCCCCAGCATTTT.

This clone was recorded only once. The gene calls are TRBV5-1 and TRBJ2-3; a possible D gene is TRBD1 (5 bases). Between the trimmed V and J ends, which lost 0 bases and 8 bases, there was a span of 13 bases. Germline V gene lookup returns CDR1 SGHRS and CDR2 YFSETQ. There are 14 residues in the CDR3. CDR3 sequence reads: CASSLEVRVGTQYF. CDR3 coding DNA: TGCGCCAGCAGCTTGGAGGTCAGGGTGGGTACGCAGTATTTT.

This chain uses TRBV18 with TRBJ1-5; possibly TRBD1 for D (5 bases). Germline lookup yields CDR1 KGHSH and CDR2 LQKENI. The CDR3 contains 13 residues. The V end was cut by 1 base, the J end by 4 bases, with 5 bases between. The CDR3 loop reads CASSPQGNQPQHF. CDR3 DNA sequence: TGTGCCAGCTCACCACAGGGGAATCAGCCCCAGCATTTT.

The V gene is TRBV7-2, the J gene TRBJ1-1, with 7 positions matching TRBD1. This CDR3 contains 15 residues. Unmatched junction bases numbered 7, after V lost 1 base and J lost 5 bases. CDR1 and CDR2 (germline): SGHTA, FQGNSA. CDR3 in amino acids: CASSLVGQGVTEAFF. In DNA, the CDR3 is TGTGCCAGCAGCTTAGTGGGGCAGGGGGTAACTGAAGCTTTCTTT.

This chain uses TRBV2 with TRBJ1-1; D gene unclear. Germline CDR1 is SNHLY and CDR2 is FYNNEI. The CDR3 is made up of 15 amino acids. With 0 bases removed from V and 0 bases from J, the gap between germline ends came to 8 bases. In nucleotides, the CDR3 is TGTGCCAGCAGTGAAGCGCGGGAGCTGAACACTGAAGCTTTCTTT. This translates into CASSEARELNTEAFF.

The CDR3 nucleotides read TGTGCCAGCTCACGGGACAAGCTCTCTGGAAACACCATATATTTT. Its translation is CASSRDKLSGNTIYF. The rearrangement uses TRBV18 and TRBJ1-3, with D perhaps matching TRBD1 (6 bases). The CDR3 runs to 15 residues. Germline loops: CDR1 KGHSH, CDR2 LQKENI. Deletions cut 4 bases from V and 0 bases from J, with 10 bases between.

This rearrangement joins TRBV9 to TRBJ1-2, with 7 bases identical to TRBD1. Germline CDR1 and CDR2: SGDLS and YYNGEE. The CDR3 is 17 amino acids. The V segment lost 4 bases and the J segment 6 bases; nucleotides outside the gene matches: 18. The CDR3 reads CASSTRDSPPPSNGYTF. CDR3 nucleotides: TGTGCCAGCAGCACCCGGGACAGCCCTCCTCCTTCAAATGGCTACACCTTC.

The chain recombines TRBV2 with TRBJ1-3, with D unclear. This CDR3 has 14 residues. The V end lost 1 base, the J end lost 0 bases, and 4 bases lay between the germline ends. Germline assignment: CDR1 SNHLY and CDR2 FYNNEI. Here the CDR3 DNA reads TGTGCCAGCAGTGAAGTCCGCTCTGGAAACACCATATATTTT. This gives the protein CASSEVRSGNTIYF. The full variable domain, with the rest looked up from reference TRBV2 and TRBJ1-3, is EPEVTQTPSHQVTQMGQEVILRCVPISNHLYFYWYRQILGQKVEFLVSFYNNEISEKSEIFDDQFSVERPDGSNFTLKIRSTKLEDSAMYFCASSEVRSGNTIYFGEGSWLTVV.

V usage is TRBV11-3 and J usage is TRBJ2-5; TRBD2 aligns across 10 bases. This CDR3 region has 13 residues. V trimming: 5 bases; J trimming: 12 bases; junction bases outside the gene matches: 9. CDR1 SGHNT and CDR2 YENEEA come from the germline V gene. CDR3 DNA sequence: TGTGCCAGCAGCCGTGGACTAGCGGAGCCTAAGTACTTC. Translating it yields CASSRGLAEPKYF.

This chain links TRBV7-2 with TRBJ2-1, with TRBD2 matching 12 bases. The germline gives CDR1 SGHTA, CDR2 FQGNSA. The CDR3 totals 17 residues. Trimming at V came to 2 bases and at J to 5 bases, leaving 7 bases not matched to a gene. The CDR3 sequence is CASSLTPSGRAHNEQFF. As DNA, the CDR3 is TGTGCCAGCAGCTTAACCCCTAGCGGGAGGGCGCACAATGAGCAGTTCTTC.

The chain couples TRBV5-4 to TRBJ2-1, with TRBD2 matching over 12 bases. J gave up 9 bases and V 1 base, and 5 bases lay outside the gene matches. Germline CDR1 SGHNT, CDR2 YYREEE (reference sequence). The CDR3 sequence is 15 residues long. This CDR3 is CASSLRTSGMGEQFF. In DNA, the CDR3 is TGTGCCAGCAGCTTGAGGACTAGCGGGATGGGTGAGCAGTTCTTC.

This chain connects TRBV10-3 to TRBJ1-2; TRBD1 might be the D (6 bases). The V gene lost 7 bases and the J gene lost 6 bases, with 18 bases spanning the gap. Germline assignment: CDR1 ENHRY and CDR2 SYGVKD. CDR3 length: 14 amino acids. This chain's CDR3 is CAITGEGISNGYTF. CDR3 bases: TGTGCCATCACAGGGGAGGGCATCTCCAATGGCTACACCTTC.

The chain has TRBV20-1 and TRBJ2-1; 8 positions match TRBD1. The CDR3 is 18 amino acids. Germline V gene lookup returns CDR1 DFQATT and CDR2 SNEGSKA (reference sequence). The junction had 13 bases not matched to a gene; V was cut back by 3 bases and J by 0 bases. The DNA for the CDR3 is TGCAGTGCTAGTTCAGGGGGCGCCTTCGGGAGCTCCTACAATGAGCAGTTCTTC. Protein sequence: CSASSGGAFGSSYNEQFF.

The chain couples TRBV5-6 to TRBJ1-6, with D uncertain. Germline V gene lookup returns CDR1 SGHDT and CDR2 YYEEEE. The germline V and J ends were trimmed by 4 bases and 3 bases, with 14 bases remaining between them. This CDR3 has 16 amino acids. The CDR3 protein is CASSRGRPNYNSPLHF. CDR3 in DNA: TGTGCCAGCAGCCGAGGTCGCCCCAACTATAATTCACCCCTCCACTTT.

The rearrangement links TRBV5-6 to TRBJ2-3; the match to TRBD2 covers 14 bases. With 0 bases clipped from V and 5 bases from J, the junction kept 8 bases outside the gene matches. The CDR3 is 18 residues long. Germline V gene lookup returns CDR1 SGHDT and CDR2 YYEEEE. The CDR3 DNA is TGTGCCAGCAGCTTGGCCCGACTAGCGGGAGGGCCGGGAGATACGCAGTATTTT. Translation gives CASSLARLAGGPGDTQYF.

This chain joins TRBV6-6 and TRBJ1-3, with D unclear. The CDR3 contains 17 residues. V gave up 5 bases and J gave up 1 base, with 18 bases separating them. Germline V gene data show CDR1 as MNHNY and CDR2 as SVGAGI (reference sequence). DNA for the CDR3: TGTGCCAGCAGTCGAGGGCAGAACAGCCCTTCTGGAAACACCATATATTTT. It is translated as CASSRGQNSPSGNTIYF.